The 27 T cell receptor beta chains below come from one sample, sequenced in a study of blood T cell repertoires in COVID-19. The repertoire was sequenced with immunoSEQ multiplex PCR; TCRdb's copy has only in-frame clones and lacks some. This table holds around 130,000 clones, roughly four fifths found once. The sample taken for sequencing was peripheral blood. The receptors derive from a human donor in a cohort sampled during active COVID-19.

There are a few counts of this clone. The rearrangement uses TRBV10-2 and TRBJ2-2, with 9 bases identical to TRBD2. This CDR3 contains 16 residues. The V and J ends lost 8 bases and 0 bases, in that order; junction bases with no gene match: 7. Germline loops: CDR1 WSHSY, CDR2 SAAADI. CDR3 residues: CASREVAGANTGELFF. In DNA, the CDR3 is TGCGCCAGCCGGGAAGTAGCGGGGGCGAACACCGGGGAGCTGTTTTTT.

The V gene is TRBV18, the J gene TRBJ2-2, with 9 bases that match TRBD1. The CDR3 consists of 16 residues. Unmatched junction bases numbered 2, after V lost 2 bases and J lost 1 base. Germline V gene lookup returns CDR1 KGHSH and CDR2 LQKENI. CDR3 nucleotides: TGTGCCAGCTCACCAATGGGACAGGGGAACACCGGGGAGCTGTTTTTT. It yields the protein CASSPMGQGNTGELFF.

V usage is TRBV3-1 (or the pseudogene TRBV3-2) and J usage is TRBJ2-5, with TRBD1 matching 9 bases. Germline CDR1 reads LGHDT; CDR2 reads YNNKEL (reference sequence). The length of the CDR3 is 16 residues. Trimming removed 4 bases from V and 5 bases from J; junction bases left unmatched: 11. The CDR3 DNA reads TGTGCCAGCAGCCCGAGTCCGGGACAGGGTCGGGAGACCCAGTACTTC. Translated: CASSPSPGQGRETQYF.

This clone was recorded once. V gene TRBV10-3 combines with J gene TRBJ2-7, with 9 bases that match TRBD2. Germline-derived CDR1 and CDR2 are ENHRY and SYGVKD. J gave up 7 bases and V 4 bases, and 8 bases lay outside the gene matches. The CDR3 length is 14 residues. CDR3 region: CAISVVAGVGEQYF. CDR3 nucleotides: TGTGCCATCAGTGTTGTAGCGGGGGTGGGAGAGCAGTACTTC.

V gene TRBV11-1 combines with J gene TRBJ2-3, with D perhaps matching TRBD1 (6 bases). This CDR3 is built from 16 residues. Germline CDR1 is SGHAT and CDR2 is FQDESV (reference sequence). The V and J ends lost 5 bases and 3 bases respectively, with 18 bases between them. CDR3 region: CASSVGGQGFTDTQYF. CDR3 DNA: TGTGCCAGCAGCGTGGGCGGGCAGGGGTTTACAGATACGCAGTATTTT.

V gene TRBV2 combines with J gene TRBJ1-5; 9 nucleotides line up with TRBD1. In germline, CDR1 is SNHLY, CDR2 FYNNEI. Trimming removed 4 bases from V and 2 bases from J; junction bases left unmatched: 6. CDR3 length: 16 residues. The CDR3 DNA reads TGTGCCAGCAGTGGGACAGGGGCTAGAGGCAATCAGCCCCAGCATTTT. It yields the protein CASSGTGARGNQPQHF.

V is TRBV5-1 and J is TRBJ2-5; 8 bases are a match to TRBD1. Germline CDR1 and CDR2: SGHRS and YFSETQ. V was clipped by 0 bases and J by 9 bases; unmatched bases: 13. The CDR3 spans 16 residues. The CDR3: CASSLASGGENLPQYF. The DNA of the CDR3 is TGCGCCAGCAGCTTGGCCTCAGGGGGCGAAAATTTGCCCCAGTACTTC.

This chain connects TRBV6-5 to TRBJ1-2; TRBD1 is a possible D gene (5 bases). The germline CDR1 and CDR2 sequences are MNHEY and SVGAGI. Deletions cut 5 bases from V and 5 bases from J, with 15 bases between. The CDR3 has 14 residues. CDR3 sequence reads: CASSPSDSPYGYTF. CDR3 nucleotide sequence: TGTGCCAGCAGTCCTTCAGACAGCCCGTATGGCTACACCTTC.

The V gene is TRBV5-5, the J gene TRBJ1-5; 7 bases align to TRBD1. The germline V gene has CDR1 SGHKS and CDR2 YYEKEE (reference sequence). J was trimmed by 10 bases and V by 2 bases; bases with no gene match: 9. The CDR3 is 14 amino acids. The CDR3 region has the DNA TGTGCCAGCAGCTTTGGGACAGATGTCCGCCCCCAGCATTTT. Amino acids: CASSFGTDVRPQHF.

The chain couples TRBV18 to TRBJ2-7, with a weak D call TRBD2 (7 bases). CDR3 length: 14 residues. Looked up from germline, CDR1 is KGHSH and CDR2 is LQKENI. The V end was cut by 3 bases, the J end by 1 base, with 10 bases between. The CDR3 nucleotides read TGTGCCAGCTCACCGGGGGGGCGGTCCTACGAGCAGTACTTC. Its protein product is CASSPGGRSYEQYF.

The CDR3 DNA reads TGTGCCAGCAGCTTGCGAGGGAACACAGATACGCAGTATTTT. Encoded protein: CASSLRGNTDTQYF. This rearrangement joins TRBV5-6 to TRBJ2-3; tentative D call: TRBD2 (5 bases). CDR1 SGHDT and CDR2 YYEEEE come from the germline V gene. The CDR3 contains 14 residues. V was trimmed by 1 base and J by 2 bases, leaving 8 bases between them.

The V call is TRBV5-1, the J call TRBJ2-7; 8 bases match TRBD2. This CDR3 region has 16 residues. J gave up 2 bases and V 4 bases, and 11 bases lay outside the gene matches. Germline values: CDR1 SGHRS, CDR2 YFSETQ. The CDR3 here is CASSLGPGGPTYEQYF. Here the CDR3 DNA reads TGCGCCAGCAGCCTGGGTCCGGGGGGGCCGACCTACGAGCAGTACTTC.

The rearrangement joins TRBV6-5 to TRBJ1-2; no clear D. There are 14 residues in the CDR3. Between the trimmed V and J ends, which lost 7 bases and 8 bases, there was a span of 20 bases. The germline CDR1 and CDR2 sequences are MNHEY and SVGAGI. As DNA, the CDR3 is TGTGCCAGCACCATTACGTCGGGGATCGAGGGCTACACCTTC. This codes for CASTITSGIEGYTF.

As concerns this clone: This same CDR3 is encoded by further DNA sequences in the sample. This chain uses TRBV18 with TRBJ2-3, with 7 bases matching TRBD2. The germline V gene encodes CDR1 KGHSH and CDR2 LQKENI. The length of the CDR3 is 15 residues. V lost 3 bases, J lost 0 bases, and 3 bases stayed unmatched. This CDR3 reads CASSPSSGSTDTQYF. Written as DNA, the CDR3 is TGTGCCAGCTCACCCTCTAGCGGAAGCACAGATACGCAGTATTTT.

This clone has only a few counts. CDR3 sequence (DNA): TGTGCCAGCAGCCTCCAGGGGGGTGTAACTAATGAAAAACTGTTTTTT. As protein: CASSLQGGVTNEKLFF. The V and J genes are TRBV7-9 and TRBJ1-4, with 7 nucleotides matching TRBD1. Germline CDR1 reads SEHNR; CDR2 reads FQNEAQ (reference sequence). V lost 5 bases, J lost 1 base, and 7 bases stayed unmatched. This CDR3 comprises 16 residues.

CDR3 residues: CASSFGRGGRDGELFF. In DNA form, the CDR3 reads TGTGCCAGCAGCTTCGGACGGGGGGGCCGAGACGGGGAGCTGTTTTTT. V gene TRBV7-9 combines with J gene TRBJ2-2, with 8 bases aligning to TRBD2. V dropped 3 bases and J dropped 7; count of bases not matched to a gene: 10. CDR3 length: 16 residues. Germline-derived CDR1 and CDR2 are SEHNR and FQNEAQ (reference sequence).

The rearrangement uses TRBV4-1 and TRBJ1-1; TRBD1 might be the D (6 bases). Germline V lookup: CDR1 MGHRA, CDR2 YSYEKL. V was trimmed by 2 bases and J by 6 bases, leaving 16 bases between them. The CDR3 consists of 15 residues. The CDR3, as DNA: TGCGCCAGCAGCCAACGGGAACAGGGCTCTCCTGAAGCTTTCTTT. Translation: CASSQREQGSPEAFF.

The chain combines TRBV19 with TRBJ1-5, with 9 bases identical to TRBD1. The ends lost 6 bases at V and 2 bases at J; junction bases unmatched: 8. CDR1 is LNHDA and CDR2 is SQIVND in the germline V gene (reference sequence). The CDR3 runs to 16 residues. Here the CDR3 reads CASRTTGGNGNQPQHF. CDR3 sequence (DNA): TGTGCCAGTAGGACGACAGGGGGAAACGGCAATCAGCCCCAGCATTTT.

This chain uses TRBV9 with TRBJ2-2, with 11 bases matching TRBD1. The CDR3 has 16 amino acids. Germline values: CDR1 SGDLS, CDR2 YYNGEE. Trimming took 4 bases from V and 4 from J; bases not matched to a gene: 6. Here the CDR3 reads CASSLTGTGGTGELFF. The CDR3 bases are TGTGCCAGCAGCTTGACCGGGACAGGGGGCACCGGGGAGCTGTTTTTT.

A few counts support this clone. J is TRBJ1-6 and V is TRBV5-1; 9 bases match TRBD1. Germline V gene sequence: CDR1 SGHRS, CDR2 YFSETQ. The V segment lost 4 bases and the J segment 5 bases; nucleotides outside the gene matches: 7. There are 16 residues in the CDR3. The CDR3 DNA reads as TGCGCCAGCAGCCGGACAGGGGATTTGGATAATTCACCCCTCCACTTT. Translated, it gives CASSRTGDLDNSPLHF.

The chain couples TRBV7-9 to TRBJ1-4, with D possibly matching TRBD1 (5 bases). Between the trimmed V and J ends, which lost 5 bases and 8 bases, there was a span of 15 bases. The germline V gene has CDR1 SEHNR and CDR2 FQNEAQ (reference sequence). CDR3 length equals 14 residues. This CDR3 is CASSVMGGTEKLFF. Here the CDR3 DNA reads TGTGCCAGCAGCGTTATGGGAGGGACCGAAAAACTGTTTTTT.

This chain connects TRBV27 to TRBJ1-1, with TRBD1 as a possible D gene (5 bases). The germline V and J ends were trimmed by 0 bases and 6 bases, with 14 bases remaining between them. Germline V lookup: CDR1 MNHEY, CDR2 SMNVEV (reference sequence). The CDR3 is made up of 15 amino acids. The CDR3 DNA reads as TGTGCCAGCAGTTTATCACAGGCCCACCACCCTGAAGCTTTCTTT. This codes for CASSLSQAHHPEAFF.

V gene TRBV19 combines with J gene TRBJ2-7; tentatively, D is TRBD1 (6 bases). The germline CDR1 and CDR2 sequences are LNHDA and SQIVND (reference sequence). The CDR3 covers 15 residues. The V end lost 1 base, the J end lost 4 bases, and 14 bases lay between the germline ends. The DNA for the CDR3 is TGTGCCAGTAGTATAGGTCGACAGGATTTTTACGAGCAGTACTTC. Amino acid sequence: CASSIGRQDFYEQYF. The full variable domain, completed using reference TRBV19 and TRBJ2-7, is DGGITQSPKYLFRKEGQNVTLSCEQNLNHDAMYWYRQDPGQGLRLIYYSQIVNDFQKGDIAEGYSVSREKKESFPLTVTSAQKNPTAFYLCASSIGRQDFYEQYFGPGTRLTVT.

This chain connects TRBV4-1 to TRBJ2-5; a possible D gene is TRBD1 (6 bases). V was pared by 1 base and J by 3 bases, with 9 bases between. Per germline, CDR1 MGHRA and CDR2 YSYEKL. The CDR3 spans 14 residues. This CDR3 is CASSQGQVEETQYF. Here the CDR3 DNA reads TGCGCCAGCAGCCAAGGACAGGTTGAAGAGACCCAGTACTTC.

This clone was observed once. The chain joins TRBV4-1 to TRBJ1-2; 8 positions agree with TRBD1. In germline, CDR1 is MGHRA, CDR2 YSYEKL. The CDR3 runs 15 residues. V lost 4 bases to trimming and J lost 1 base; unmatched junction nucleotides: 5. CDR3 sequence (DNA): TGCGCCAGCAGCCCCGGACAGGGCCTTAACTATGGCTACACCTTC. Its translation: CASSPGQGLNYGYTF.

The CDR3 sequence: CASAAGFQEGETQYF. CDR3 nucleotides: TGTGCCAGCGCGGCAGGGTTCCAGGAAGGGGAGACCCAGTACTTC. The genes are TRBV2 and TRBJ2-5; a possible D gene is TRBD1 (5 bases). Trimming removed 8 bases at V and 5 bases at J, with 21 bases between. The CDR3 covers 15 residues. Germline V gives CDR1 SNHLY, CDR2 FYNNEI. The full variable domain, in which reference TRBV2 and TRBJ2-5 provide the parts outside the CDR3, is EPEVTQTPSHQVTQMGQEVILRCVPISNHLYFYWYRQILGQKVEFLVSFYNNEISEKSEIFDDQFSVERPDGSNFTLKIRSTKLEDSAMYFCASAAGFQEGETQYFGPGTRLLVL.

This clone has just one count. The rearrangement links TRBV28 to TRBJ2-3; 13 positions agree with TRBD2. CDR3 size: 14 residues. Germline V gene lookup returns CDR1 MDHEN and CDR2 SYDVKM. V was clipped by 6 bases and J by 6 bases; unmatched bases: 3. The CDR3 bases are TGTGCCAGCAGAACTAGCGGGGGGGCCGATACGCAGTATTTT. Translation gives CASRTSGGADTQYF.